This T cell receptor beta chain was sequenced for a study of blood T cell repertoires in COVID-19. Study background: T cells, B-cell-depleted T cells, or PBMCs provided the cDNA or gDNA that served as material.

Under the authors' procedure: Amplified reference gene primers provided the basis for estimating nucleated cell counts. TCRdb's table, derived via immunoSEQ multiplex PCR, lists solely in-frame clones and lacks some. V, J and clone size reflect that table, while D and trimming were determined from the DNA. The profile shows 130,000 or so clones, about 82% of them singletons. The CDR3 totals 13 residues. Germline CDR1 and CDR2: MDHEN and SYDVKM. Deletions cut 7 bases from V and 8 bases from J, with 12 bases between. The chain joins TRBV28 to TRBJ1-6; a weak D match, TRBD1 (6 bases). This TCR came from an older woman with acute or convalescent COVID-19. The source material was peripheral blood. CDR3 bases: TGTGCCAGCACCCTCGAGGGGGATTCACCCCTCCACTTT. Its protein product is CASTLEGDSPLHF. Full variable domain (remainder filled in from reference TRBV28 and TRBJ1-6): DVKVTQSSRYLVKRTGEKVFLECVQDMDHENMFWYRQDPGLGLRLIYFSYDVKMKEKGDIPEGYSVSREKKERFSLILESASTNQTSMYLCASTLEGDSPLHFGNGTRLTVT.